This TCR beta chain was retrieved from a study of cytomegalovirus exposure and HLA in healthy donors. Overall study findings and caveats: Cytomegalovirus status, reportedly, was diagnosed with high specificity and sensitivity by the classifier. From TCR beta sequences, most subjects' HLA-A and HLA-B alleles were reportedly predicted accurately. In a later analysis, common viral pathogens appeared linked to several of the most significant clusters.

Use of 60 Vbeta and 13 Jbeta primers characterized the PCR. Sequencing used immunoSEQ multiplex PCR; TCRdb keeps in-frame clones, though not all of them. Here the sample spans tens of thousands of clones, roughly 79% being singletons. Of note for this clone: Antigen: not known.

The receptor was isolated from a man aged 45-65 years in good health and CMV-seronegative. Sequencing input: PBMCs.

The CDR3 protein is CASRQRVNTEAFF. CDR3 nucleotide sequence: TGTGCCAGCAGGCAACGGGTGAACACTGAAGCTTTCTTT. The chain joins TRBV27 to TRBJ1-1; D gene ambiguous. The CDR3 has 13 amino acids. CDR1 and CDR2 from the germline V gene are MNHEY and SMNVEV (reference sequence). Between the trimmed V and J ends, which lost 6 bases and 0 bases, there was a span of 8 bases.